A single T cell receptor beta chain is shown here with its context. Germline CDR1 and CDR2: SGHTA and FQGNSA. CDR3 length equals 15 residues. Trimming removed 5 bases from V and 2 bases from J; junction bases left unmatched: 3. Libraries were prepared by immunoSEQ multiplex PCR; TCRdb keeps only in-frame clonotypes and omits some of them. The sample lists approximately 200,000 clones; around 85% were seen once. The data are from a study of blood T cell repertoires in COVID-19. Sequenced: peripheral blood. The chain employs TRBV7-2 and TRBJ2-7; TRBD2 agrees at 13 bases. The receptor comes from a human donor with active or convalescent COVID-19. The donor label of this sample is uncertain. CDR3 in DNA: TGTGCCAGCAGCGAAACTAGCGGGAGGGCCTACGAGCAGTACTTC. Its protein product is CASSETSGRAYEQYF.